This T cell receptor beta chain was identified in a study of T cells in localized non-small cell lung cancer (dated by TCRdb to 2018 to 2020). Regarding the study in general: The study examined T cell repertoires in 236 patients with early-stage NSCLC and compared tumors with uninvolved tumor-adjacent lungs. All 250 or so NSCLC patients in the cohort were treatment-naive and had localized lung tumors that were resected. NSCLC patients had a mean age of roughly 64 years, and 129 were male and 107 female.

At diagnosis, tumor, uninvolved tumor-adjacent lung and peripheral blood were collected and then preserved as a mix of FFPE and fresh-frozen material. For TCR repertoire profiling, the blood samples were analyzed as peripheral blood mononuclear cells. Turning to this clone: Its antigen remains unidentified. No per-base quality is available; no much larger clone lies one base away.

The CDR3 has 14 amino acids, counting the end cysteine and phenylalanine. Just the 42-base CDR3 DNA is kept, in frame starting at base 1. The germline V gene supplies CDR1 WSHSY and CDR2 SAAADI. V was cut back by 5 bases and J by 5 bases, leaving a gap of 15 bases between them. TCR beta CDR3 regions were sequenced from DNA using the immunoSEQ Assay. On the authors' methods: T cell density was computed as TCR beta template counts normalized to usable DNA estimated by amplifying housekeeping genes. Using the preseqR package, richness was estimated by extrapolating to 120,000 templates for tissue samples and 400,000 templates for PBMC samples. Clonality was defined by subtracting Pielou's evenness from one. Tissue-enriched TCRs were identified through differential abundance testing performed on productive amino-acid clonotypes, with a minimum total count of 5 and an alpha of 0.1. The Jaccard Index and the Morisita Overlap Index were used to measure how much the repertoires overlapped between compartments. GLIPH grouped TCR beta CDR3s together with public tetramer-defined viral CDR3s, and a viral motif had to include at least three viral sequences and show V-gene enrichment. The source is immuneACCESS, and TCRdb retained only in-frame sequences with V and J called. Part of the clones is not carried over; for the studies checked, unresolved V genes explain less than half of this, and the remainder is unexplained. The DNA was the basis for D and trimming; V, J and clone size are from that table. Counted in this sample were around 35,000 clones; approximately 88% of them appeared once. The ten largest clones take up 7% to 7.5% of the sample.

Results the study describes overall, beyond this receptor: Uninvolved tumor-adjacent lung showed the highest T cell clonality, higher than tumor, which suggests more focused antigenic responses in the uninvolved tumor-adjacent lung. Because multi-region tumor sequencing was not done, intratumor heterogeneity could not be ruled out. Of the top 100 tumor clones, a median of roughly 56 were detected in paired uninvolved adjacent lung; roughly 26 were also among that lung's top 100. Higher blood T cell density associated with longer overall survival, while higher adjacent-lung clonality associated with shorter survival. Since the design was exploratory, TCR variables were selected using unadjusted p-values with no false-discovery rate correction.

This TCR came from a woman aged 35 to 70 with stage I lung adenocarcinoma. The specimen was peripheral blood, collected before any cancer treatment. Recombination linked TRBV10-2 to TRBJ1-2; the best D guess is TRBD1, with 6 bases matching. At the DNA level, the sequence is TGCGCCAGCAGTCTTACAGGGCTCGAGTATGGCTACACCTTC. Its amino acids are CASSLTGLEYGYTF.